These 18 T cell receptor beta chains share one sample of origin, sequenced in a study of molecular identifiers for immune sequencing clone quantification. A single record per CDR3 protein comes from TCRdb applying MiXCR to the PCR reads. The data hold roughly 55,000 distinct CDR3 sequences, with roughly 38% observed a single time. Material for sequencing was naive CD8+ T cells from blood, with Jurkat cell RNA spiked in. Subset indicated: FACS-sorted CD8+CD4-CCR7+CD45RA+ naive T cells. All receptors derive from a human donor in good health. Some libraries in this study had Jurkat cell RNA spiked in.

This clonotype is labeled as medium-sized. The V call is TRBV7-9, the J call TRBJ2-7; TRBD1 matches 8 bases. V shed 1 base, J shed 4 bases, and the junction held 3 bases outside the gene matches. The CDR3 length is 14 residues. Germline assignment: CDR1 SEHNR and CDR2 FQNEAQ (reference sequence). The CDR3, as DNA: TGTGCCAGCAGCTTAGTTGGACAGGGTTACGAGCAGTACTTC. This encodes CASSLVGQGYEQYF.

The chain recombines TRBV7-9 with TRBJ2-7; possibly TRBD1 for D (6 bases). The CDR3 totals 14 residues. Germline CDR1 SEHNR, CDR2 FQNEAQ (reference sequence). V was pared by 0 bases and J by 7 bases, with 13 bases between. CDR3 protein: CASSLAMGAREQYF. DNA for the CDR3: TGTGCCAGCAGCTTAGCGATGGGGGCTAGGGAGCAGTACTTC.

V is TRBV28 and J is TRBJ2-5, with 9 bases that match TRBD1. The CDR3 runs 15 residues. The germline CDR1 and CDR2 sequences are MDHEN and SYDVKM. V lost 3 bases and J lost 4; bases outside the gene matches: 6. The CDR3 sequence is CASSFPDRGGETQYF. The CDR3 nucleotides read TGTGCCAGCAGTTTTCCGGACAGGGGAGGAGAGACCCAGTACTTC.

This chain connects TRBV15 to TRBJ2-1, with 8 bases fitting TRBD2. CDR3 length: 17 residues. Germline-derived CDR1 and CDR2 are LNHNV and YYDKDF (reference sequence). J gave up 2 bases and V 3 bases, and 9 bases lay outside the gene matches. The CDR3 region is CATSSKMTSAPYNEQFF. DNA for the CDR3: TGTGCCACCAGCAGCAAAATGACTAGCGCTCCCTACAATGAGCAGTTCTTC.

The V and J genes are TRBV24-1 and TRBJ2-1; 11 nucleotides line up with TRBD2. Per germline, CDR1 KGHDR and CDR2 SFDVKD. The CDR3 spans 19 residues. The ends lost 5 bases at V and 1 base at J; junction bases unmatched: 12. The CDR3 bases are TGTGCCACCAGTGGCGTAGCGCAGAGGACTAGCGGGTCCTACAATGAGCAGTTCTTC. Translation: CATSGVAQRTSGSYNEQFF.

Worth noting for this clonotype: A junction boundary mismatches the germline segment, possibly from a read error. The V call is TRBV4-3, the J call TRBJ2-3; D possibly matches TRBD1 or TRBD2 (5 bases each). Germline-derived CDR1 and CDR2 are LGHNA and YSLEER. The CDR3 is made up of 16 amino acids. For the CDR3, the DNA is TGCGCCGGCAGCCAAGGGTCAGGGTCTAGCACAGATACGCAGTTTTTT. This translates into CAGSQGSGSSTDTQFF.

V usage is TRBV5-6 and J usage is TRBJ2-7; D remains ambiguous. Germline V gene sequence: CDR1 SGHDT, CDR2 YYEEEE. Trimming cost V 2 bases and J 0 bases, with 12 bases left between them. This CDR3 is 15 amino acids long. CDR3 coding DNA: TGTGCCAGCAGCTTATTAATAGAAAGCTCCTACGAGCAGTACTTC. Translated, it gives CASSLLIESSYEQYF. The whole variable domain, remainder taken from reference TRBV5-6 and TRBJ2-7, is DAGVTQSPTHLIKTRGQQVTLRCSPKSGHDTVSWYQQALGQGPQFIFQYYEEEERQRGNFPDRFSGHQFPNYSSELNVNALLLGDSALYLCASSLLIESSYEQYFGPGTRLTVT.

Note on this clonotype: At one end the junction does not follow the germline gene, possibly because of a read error. This chain connects TRBV7-9 to TRBJ2-1; D call uncertain. Germline V gene data show CDR1 as SEHNR and CDR2 as FQNEAQ (reference sequence). The CDR3 is made up of 15 amino acids. Here the CDR3 reads CVSSEPGFSHNEQFF. DNA for the CDR3: TGTGTCAGCAGCGAACCGGGTTTTTCCCACAATGAGCAGTTCTTC.

The gene calls are TRBV14 and TRBJ2-1; D not resolved. This CDR3 spans 11 amino acids. In germline, CDR1 is SGHDN, CDR2 FVKESK. The V and J ends lost 8 bases and 8 bases respectively, with 10 bases between them. In DNA form, the CDR3 reads TGTGCCAGCTGCCTCGTCTATGAGCAGTTCTTC. It is translated as CASCLVYEQFF.

The chain combines TRBV27 with TRBJ2-3; 7 bases map to TRBD1. The CDR3 is 16 amino acids. Germline CDR1 is MNHEY and CDR2 is SMNVEV (reference sequence). The V segment lost 5 bases and the J segment 0 bases; nucleotides outside the gene matches: 8. The CDR3 loop is CASSLGTVLSTDTQYF. Here the CDR3 DNA reads TGTGCCAGCAGTCTTGGGACAGTACTTAGCACAGATACGCAGTATTTT.

This chain joins TRBV2 and TRBJ2-7; 7 positions agree with TRBD1. Germline trimming cut 7 bases from V and 0 bases from J; bases unmatched to any gene: 3. Germline-derived CDR1 and CDR2 are SNHLY and FYNNEI. This CDR3 spans 13 amino acids. This CDR3 is CASITGDSYEQYF. CDR3 DNA: TGTGCCAGCATTACAGGGGACTCCTACGAGCAGTACTTC.

The chain couples TRBV4-1 to TRBJ2-1; D might be TRBD2 (6 bases). Deletions cut 2 bases from V and 5 bases from J, with 16 bases between. This CDR3 is 16 amino acids long. Germline assignment: CDR1 MGHRA and CDR2 YSYEKL. In DNA, the CDR3 is TGCGCCAGCAGCCAATTCAGGGACTCACCTAACAATGAGCAGTTCTTC. Amino acid sequence: CASSQFRDSPNNEQFF.

This clonotype was seen at least ten times. The chain carries TRBV4-3 and TRBJ2-2; D is ambiguous. The CDR3 contains 15 residues. The germline CDR1 and CDR2 sequences are LGHNA and YSLEER. V lost 1 base to trimming and J lost 0 bases, with 6 bases between them. The CDR3 DNA sequence: TGCGCCAGCAGCCAAGGACGAACGAACACCGGGGAGCTGTTTTTT. Its protein product is CASSQGRTNTGELFF.

The chain carries TRBV29-1 and TRBJ2-1; 7 positions match TRBD2. The J segment lost 2 bases and the V segment lost 7 bases, leaving 20 bases of the junction unmatched. Looked up from germline, CDR1 is SQVTM and CDR2 is ANQGSEA. The CDR3 extends over 18 amino acids. In DNA form, the CDR3 reads TGCAGCGGAATGTTGGGCGGGAGTCTCCGGGCTCCCTACAATGAGCAGTTCTTC. It codes for CSGMLGGSLRAPYNEQFF.

This clonotype was counted a few times. The rearrangement joins TRBV19 to TRBJ2-1; 9 bases match TRBD2. The CDR3 totals 15 residues. Germline trimming cut 5 bases from V and 2 bases from J; bases unmatched to any gene: 4. The V gene's germline CDR1 is LNHDA and CDR2 SQIVND (reference sequence). This chain's CDR3 is CASSVSGSPYNEQFF. The DNA for the CDR3 is TGTGCCAGTAGTGTTAGCGGGAGCCCCTACAATGAGCAGTTCTTC.

This clonotype was found a few times. CDR3 amino acids: CASTHARNQPQHF. DNA for the CDR3: TGTGCCAGTACCCACGCGCGTAATCAGCCCCAGCATTTT. The chain joins TRBV19 to TRBJ1-5; D not certain. CDR3 length: 13 amino acids. V lost 7 bases and J lost 4, with 11 bases in between. Germline-derived CDR1 and CDR2 are LNHDA and SQIVND (reference sequence).

Of note for this clonotype: This CDR3 is missing its conserved last phenylalanine or tryptophan, likely due to a read error. This sequence joins TRBV11-2 and TRBJ2-3, with 10 bases aligning to TRBD1. Germline V gene data show CDR1 as SGHAT and CDR2 as FQNNGV. The CDR3 extends over 14 amino acids. With 3 bases clipped from V and 3 bases from J, the junction kept 0 bases outside the gene matches. The CDR3, as DNA: TGTGCCAGCAGCTTGGGACAGGGGACAGATACGCAGTATTAT. As protein: CASSLGQGTDTQYY.

This clonotype was detected ten times or more. The chain links TRBV5-1 to TRBJ1-1; perhaps TRBD1 as D (6 bases). The germline V gene has CDR1 SGHRS and CDR2 YFSETQ. This CDR3 region has 14 residues. Trimming removed 0 bases from V and 1 base from J, with 7 bases in between. The CDR3 DNA reads as TGCGCCAGCAGCTTGGACAGGGAGAACACTGAAGCTTTCTTT. Residues: CASSLDRENTEAFF.